Listed below are T cell receptor beta chains from one sample, sequenced in a study of cytomegalovirus exposure and HLA in healthy donors. Clones were read by immunoSEQ multiplex PCR, and TCRdb kept only the in-frame ones, dropping some. Seen here are roughly 75,000 clones, over 85% observed once, and the top ten hold over 2%. The specimen was PBMCs. The receptor set was obtained from a woman between 18 and 29 years old in good health and CMV-seronegative. Each CDR3 is given with its conserved first and last residue. The D gene is left open where the match is weak. Rows may omit the clone size; those that give it use once, few, many or a size class.

V gene: TRBV15; clone size: .; D gene: .; J gene: TRBJ1-1; CDR3 DNA: TGTGCCACCAGCATGGGGAGCATGAACACTGAAGCTTTCTTT; CDR3 protein: CATSMGSMNTEAFF
V gene: TRBV19; clone size: .; D gene: TRBD1; J gene: TRBJ2-7; CDR3 DNA: TGTGCCACACAGAGGACAGGGAGTAACGAGCAGTACTTC; CDR3 protein: CATQRTGSNEQYF
V gene: TRBV9; clone size: .; D gene: .; J gene: TRBJ2-3; CDR3 DNA: TGTGCCAGCAGCGCCTTTTTGAGGCAGCAAATAGATACGCAGTATTTT; CDR3 protein: CASSAFLRQQIDTQYF
V gene: TRBV9; clone size: .; D gene: .; J gene: TRBJ2-2; CDR3 DNA: TGTGCCAGCAGCGTATTGGGAAGACTAGAAGATTATACCGGGGAGCTGTTTTTT; CDR3 protein: CASSVLGRLEDYTGELFF
V gene: TRBV29-1; clone size: .; D gene: .; J gene: TRBJ2-3; CDR3 DNA: TGCAGCGTTGGCTTCGAAAACAGGGTGGATACGCAGTATTTT; CDR3 protein: CSVGFENRVDTQYF
V gene: TRBV5-4; clone size: .; D gene: .; J gene: TRBJ1-2; CDR3 DNA: TGTGCCAGCAGCTTCTCCGGGACACGACTCTATGGCTACACCTTC; CDR3 protein: CASSFSGTRLYGYTF
V gene: TRBV5-1; clone size: once; D gene: TRBD2; J gene: TRBJ2-1; CDR3 DNA: TGCGCCAGCAGCCTCACTAGCGGGGGGGCCACGAATGAGCAGTTCTTC; CDR3 protein: CASSLTSGGATNEQFF
V gene: TRBV4-1; clone size: .; D gene: TRBD2; J gene: TRBJ2-3; CDR3 DNA: TGCGCCAGCAGCCAGTTAGCGGGGGGCTACACAGATACGCAGTATTTT; CDR3 protein: CASSQLAGGYTDTQYF
V gene: TRBV15; clone size: .; D gene: .; J gene: TRBJ2-5; CDR3 DNA: TGTGCCACCAGCAGAGATGGACTCCAAGAGACCCAGTACTTC; CDR3 protein: CATSRDGLQETQYF
V gene: TRBV29-1; clone size: .; D gene: TRBD1; J gene: TRBJ1-2; CDR3 DNA: TGCAGCGTTGAAGAGGGACAGGCGCGACCTTATGGCTACACCTTC; CDR3 protein: CSVEEGQARPYGYTF
V gene: TRBV4-1; clone size: .; D gene: TRBD2; J gene: TRBJ2-5; CDR3 DNA: TGCGCCAGCAGCCACCCCGGACTAGCGGGGGGGCCGTACCAAGAGACCCAGTACTTC; CDR3 protein: CASSHPGLAGGPYQETQYF
V gene: TRBV7-2; clone size: .; D gene: TRBD1; J gene: TRBJ2-7; CDR3 DNA: TGTGCCAGCAGCTTAGTAGGGACAGGGATTTACGAGCAGTACTTC; CDR3 protein: CASSLVGTGIYEQYF
V gene: TRBV5-1; clone size: .; D gene: .; J gene: TRBJ1-4; CDR3 DNA: TGCGCCAGCAGCTTGGCCTTGGGGCGGGAAAAGAATGAAAAACTGTTTTTT; CDR3 protein: CASSLALGREKNEKLFF
V gene: TRBV5-6; clone size: .; D gene: .; J gene: TRBJ2-2; CDR3 DNA: TGTGCCAGCAGCTTGCTAGGGAGTATCACCGGGGAGCTGTTTTTT; CDR3 protein: CASSLLGSITGELFF
V gene: TRBV19; clone size: few; D gene: TRBD1; J gene: TRBJ2-2; CDR3 DNA: TGTGCCAGTGCTACGACAGGGCAAAACACCGGGGAGCTGTTTTTT; CDR3 protein: CASATTGQNTGELFF
V gene: TRBV30; clone size: .; D gene: .; J gene: TRBJ2-7; CDR3 DNA: TGTGCCTGGAGTTCCAGGTCCGAGCAGTACTTC; CDR3 protein: CAWSSRSEQYF
V gene: TRBV11-2; clone size: .; D gene: TRBD2; J gene: TRBJ2-1; CDR3 DNA: TGTGCCAGCAGCCCACCAGCGGGAGTATCCTACAATGAGCAGTTCTTC; CDR3 protein: CASSPPAGVSYNEQFF
V gene: TRBV5-1; clone size: .; D gene: .; J gene: TRBJ2-5; CDR3 DNA: TGCGCCAGCAGTCCCGGCCCAGGGGCCCAAGAGACCCAGTACTTC; CDR3 protein: CASSPGPGAQETQYF
V gene: TRBV4-1; clone size: .; D gene: .; J gene: TRBJ2-7; CDR3 DNA: TGCGCCAGCAGCTTAGGCGGGACAGACGTACACGAGCAGTACTTC; CDR3 protein: CASSLGGTDVHEQYF
V gene: TRBV11-2; clone size: once; D gene: .; J gene: TRBJ2-2; CDR3 DNA: TGTGCCAGCAGCTTAGCCTACAGGGCCGGGGAGCTGTTTTTT; CDR3 protein: CASSLAYRAGELFF
V gene: TRBV4-3; clone size: .; D gene: TRBD1; J gene: TRBJ1-1; CDR3 DNA: TGCGCCAGCAGCCAAGAAGGACAGGGCGGCACTGAAGCTTTCTTT; CDR3 protein: CASSQEGQGGTEAFF
V gene: TRBV11-2; clone size: .; D gene: TRBD1; J gene: TRBJ2-1; CDR3 DNA: TGTGCCAGCAGCCTCAATCTGGGACAGGTCAATGAGCAGTTCTTC; CDR3 protein: CASSLNLGQVNEQFF
V gene: TRBV7-6; clone size: .; D gene: .; J gene: TRBJ2-2; CDR3 DNA: TGTGCCAGCAGCTTATTGTTGTCTGAAGAGCGGCGTGACACCGGGGAGCTGTTTTTT; CDR3 protein: CASSLLLSEERRDTGELFF
V gene: TRBV5-5; clone size: .; D gene: TRBD2; J gene: TRBJ2-7; CDR3 DNA: TGTGCCAGCAGCTTAACTAGCGGGTCCGAGCAGTACTTC; CDR3 protein: CASSLTSGSEQYF